The entry below describes one T cell receptor (beta chain). The entry originates in a study of blood T cell repertoires in COVID-19. Study-level background: Collection of acute and convalescent COVID-19 samples took place in the United States, Italy and Spain. From T cells, B-cell-depleted T cells, or PBMCs came the material, which was cDNA or gDNA.

CDR1 is LNHDA and CDR2 is SQIVND in the germline V gene (reference sequence). This CDR3 spans 16 amino acids. V lost 6 bases and J lost 8; bases outside the gene matches: 16. Under the authors' procedure: Reference gene primer amplification gave nucleated cell count estimates. Sequencing was performed with immunoSEQ multiplex PCR; in TCRdb, only in-frame clones are kept and a portion is missing. The DNA gave D and trimming, while V, J and clone size come from that table. This table holds about 97,000 clones, approximately 82% found once. V usage is TRBV19 and J usage is TRBJ1-1; 9 positions agree with TRBD1. Sequences were obtained from peripheral blood. This TCR was recovered from a man aged 55 to 70 with active or convalescent COVID-19. For the CDR3, the DNA is TGTGCCAGTAGATATTCCCCCCGGGACAGGGTCACCGAAGCTTTCTTT. Translated, it gives CASRYSPRDRVTEAFF.